Given below is one T cell receptor beta chain in context. Its antigen is still unknown. The data are from a study of T cell responses to AZD1222 COVID-19 vaccine. The study's findings and limits: CD4 TCRs linked to vaccination spanned spike, dominating at 160-218 and 743-854.

The repertoire was sequenced with immunoSEQ multiplex PCR; TCRdb's copy has only in-frame clones and lacks some. There are 150,000 to 200,000 clones in the sample; over 85% occur only once, and about 3% lies in the top ten. Germline V gene data show CDR1 as MNHEY and CDR2 as SMNVEV (reference sequence). Trimming stripped 6 bases from V and 0 bases from J, with 15 bases between. The CDR3 has 15 residues. The receptor was derived from an adult in good health. The sample consisted of peripheral blood, taken on day 0 of AZD1222 vaccination. V is TRBV27 and J is TRBJ2-7; D tentatively fits TRBD1 or TRBD2 (6 bases each). This CDR3 reads CASSLGTGASYEQYF. The CDR3 region has the DNA TGTGCCAGCAGCCTAGGGACGGGGGCCTCCTACGAGCAGTACTTC.